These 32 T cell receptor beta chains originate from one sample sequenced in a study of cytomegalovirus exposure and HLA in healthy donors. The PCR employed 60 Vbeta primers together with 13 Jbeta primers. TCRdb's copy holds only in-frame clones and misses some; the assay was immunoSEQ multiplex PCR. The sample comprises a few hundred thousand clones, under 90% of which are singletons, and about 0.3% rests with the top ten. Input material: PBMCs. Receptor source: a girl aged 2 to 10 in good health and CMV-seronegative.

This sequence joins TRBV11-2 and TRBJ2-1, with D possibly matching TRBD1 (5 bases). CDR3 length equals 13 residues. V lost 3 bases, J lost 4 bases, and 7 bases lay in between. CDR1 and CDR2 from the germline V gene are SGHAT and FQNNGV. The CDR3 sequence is CASSFTGYNEQFF. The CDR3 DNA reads TGTGCCAGCAGCTTTACAGGTTACAATGAGCAGTTCTTC. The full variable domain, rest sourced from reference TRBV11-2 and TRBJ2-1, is EAGVAQSPRYKIIEKRQSVAFWCNPISGHATLYWYQQILGQGPKLLIQFQNNGVVDDSQLPKDRFSAERLKGVDSTLKIQPAKLEDSAVYLCASSFTGYNEQFFGPGTRLTVL.

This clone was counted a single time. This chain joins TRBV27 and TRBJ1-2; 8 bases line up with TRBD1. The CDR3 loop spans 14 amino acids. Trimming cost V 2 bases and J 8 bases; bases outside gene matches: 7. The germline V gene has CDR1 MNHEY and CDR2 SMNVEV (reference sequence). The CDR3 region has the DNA TGTGCCAGCAGTTTACAGGGGGCGCGAGGCGGCTACACCTTC. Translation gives CASSLQGARGGYTF.

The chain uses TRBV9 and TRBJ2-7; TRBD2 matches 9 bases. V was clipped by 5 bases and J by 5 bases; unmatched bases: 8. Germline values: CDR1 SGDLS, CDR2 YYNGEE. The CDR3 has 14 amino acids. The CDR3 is CASSGVAGDDEQYF. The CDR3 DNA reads TGTGCCAGCAGTGGAGTAGCGGGGGATGACGAGCAGTACTTC.

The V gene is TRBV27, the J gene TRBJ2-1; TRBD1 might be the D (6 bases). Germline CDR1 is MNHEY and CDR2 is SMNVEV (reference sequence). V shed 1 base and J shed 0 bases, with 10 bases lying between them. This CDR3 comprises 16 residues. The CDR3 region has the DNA TGTGCCAGCAGTTTATTCGGACAGAGCTCCTACAATGAGCAGTTCTTC. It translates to CASSLFGQSSYNEQFF.

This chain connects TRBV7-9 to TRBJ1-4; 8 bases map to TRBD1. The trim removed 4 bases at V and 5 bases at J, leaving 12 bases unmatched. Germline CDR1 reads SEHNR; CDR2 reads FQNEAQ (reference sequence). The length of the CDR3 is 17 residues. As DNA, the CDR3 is TGTGCCAGCAGCTCGGACAGGGAGTACCTGTACAATGAAAAACTGTTTTTT. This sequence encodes CASSSDREYLYNEKLFF.

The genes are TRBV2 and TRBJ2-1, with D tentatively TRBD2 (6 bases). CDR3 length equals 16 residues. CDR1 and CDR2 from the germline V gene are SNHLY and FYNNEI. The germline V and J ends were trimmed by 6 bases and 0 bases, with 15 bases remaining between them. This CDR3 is CASSDPSESSYNEQFF. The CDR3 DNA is TGTGCCAGCAGCGACCCTAGCGAGAGCTCCTACAATGAGCAGTTCTTC.

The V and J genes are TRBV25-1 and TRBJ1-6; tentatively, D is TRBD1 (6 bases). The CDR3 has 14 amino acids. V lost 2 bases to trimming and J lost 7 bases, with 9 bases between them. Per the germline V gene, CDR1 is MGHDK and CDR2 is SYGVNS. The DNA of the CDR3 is TGTGCCAGCAGTGAAGCAGGGGACAATTCACCCCTCCACTTT. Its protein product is CASSEAGDNSPLHF. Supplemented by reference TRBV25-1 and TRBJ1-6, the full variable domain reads EADIYQTPRYLVIGTGKKITLECSQTMGHDKMYWYQQDPGMELHLIHYSYGVNSTEKGDLSSESTVSRIRTEHFPLTLESARPSHTSQYLCASSEAGDNSPLHFGNGTRLTVT.

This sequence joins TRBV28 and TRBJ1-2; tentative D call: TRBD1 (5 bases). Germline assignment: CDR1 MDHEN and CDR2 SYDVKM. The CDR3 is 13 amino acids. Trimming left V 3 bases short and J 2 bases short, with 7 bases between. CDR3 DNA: TGTGCCAGCAGTTTCAGGGCAAACTATGGCTACACCTTC. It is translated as CASSFRANYGYTF.

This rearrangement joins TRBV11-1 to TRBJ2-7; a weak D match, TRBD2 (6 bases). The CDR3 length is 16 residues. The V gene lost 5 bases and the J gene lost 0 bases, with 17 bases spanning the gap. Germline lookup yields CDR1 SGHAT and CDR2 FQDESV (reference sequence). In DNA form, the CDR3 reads TGTGCCAGCAGCCGCCGGGGAGCGGGCCTCTCCTACGAGCAGTACTTC. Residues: CASSRRGAGLSYEQYF.

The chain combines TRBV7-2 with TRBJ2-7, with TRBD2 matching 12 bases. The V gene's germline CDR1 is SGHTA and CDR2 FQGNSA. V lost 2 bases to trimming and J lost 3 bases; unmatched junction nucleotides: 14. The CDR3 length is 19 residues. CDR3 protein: CASSLKGLAGVKSYYEQYF. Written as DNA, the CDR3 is TGTGCCAGCAGCTTAAAGGGACTAGCGGGTGTAAAGTCATACTACGAGCAGTACTTC.

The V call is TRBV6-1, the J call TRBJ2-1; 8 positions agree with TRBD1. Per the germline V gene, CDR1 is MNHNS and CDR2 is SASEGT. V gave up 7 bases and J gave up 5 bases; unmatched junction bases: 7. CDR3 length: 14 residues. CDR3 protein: CASTRQGKNNEQFF. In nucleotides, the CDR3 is TGTGCCAGCACCCGACAGGGGAAAAACAATGAGCAGTTCTTC.

The CDR3 nucleotides are TGTGCCAGCAGCCAAGAGGGGCGGGGGCTCCTTAGCAATCAGCCCCAGCATTTT. Amino acids: CASSQEGRGLLSNQPQHF. The chain is built from TRBV4-2 and TRBJ1-5, with TRBD1 as a possible D gene (6 bases). Germline V gene sequence: CDR1 LGHNA, CDR2 YNFKEQ. The V gene lost 0 bases and the J gene lost 0 bases, with 15 bases spanning the gap. The CDR3 consists of 18 residues.

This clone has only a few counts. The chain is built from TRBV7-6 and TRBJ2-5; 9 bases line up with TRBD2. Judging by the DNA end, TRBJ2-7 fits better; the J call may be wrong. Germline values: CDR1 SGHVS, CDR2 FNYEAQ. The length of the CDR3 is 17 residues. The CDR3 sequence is CASSPSGLASPPHEQYF. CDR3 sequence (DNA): TGTGCCAGCAGCCCATCAGGACTAGCGAGTCCCCCCCACGAGCAGTACTTC.

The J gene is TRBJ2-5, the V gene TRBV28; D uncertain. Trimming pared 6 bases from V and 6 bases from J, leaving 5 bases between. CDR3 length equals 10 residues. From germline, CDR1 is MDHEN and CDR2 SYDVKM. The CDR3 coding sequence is TGTGCCAGCAGGCAGAAGACCCAGTACTTC. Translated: CASRQKTQYF. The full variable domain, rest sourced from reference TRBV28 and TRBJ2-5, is DVKVTQSSRYLVKRTGEKVFLECVQDMDHENMFWYRQDPGLGLRLIYFSYDVKMKEKGDIPEGYSVSREKKERFSLILESASTNQTSMYLCASRQKTQYFGPGTRLLVL.

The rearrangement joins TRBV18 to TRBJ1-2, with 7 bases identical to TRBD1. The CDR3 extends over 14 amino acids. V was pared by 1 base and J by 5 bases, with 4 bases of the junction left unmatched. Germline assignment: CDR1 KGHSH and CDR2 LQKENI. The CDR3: CASSPQGARYGYTF. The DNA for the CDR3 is TGTGCCAGCTCACCACAGGGGGCACGGTATGGCTACACCTTC.

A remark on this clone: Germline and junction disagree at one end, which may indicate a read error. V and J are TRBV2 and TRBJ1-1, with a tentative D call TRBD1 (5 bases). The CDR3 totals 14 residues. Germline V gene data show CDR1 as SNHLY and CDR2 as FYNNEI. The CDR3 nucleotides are TGTGCCAACAGTCGCAGGGAGGGGAACACTGAAGCTTTCTTT. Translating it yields CANSRREGNTEAFF.

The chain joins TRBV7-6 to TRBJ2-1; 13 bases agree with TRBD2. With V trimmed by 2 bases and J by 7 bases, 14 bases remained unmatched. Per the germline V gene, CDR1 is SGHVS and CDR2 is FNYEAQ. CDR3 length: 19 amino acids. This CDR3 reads CASSLLTSGGHNPGNEQFF. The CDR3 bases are TGTGCCAGCAGCTTATTGACTAGCGGGGGGCATAATCCTGGGAATGAGCAGTTCTTC.

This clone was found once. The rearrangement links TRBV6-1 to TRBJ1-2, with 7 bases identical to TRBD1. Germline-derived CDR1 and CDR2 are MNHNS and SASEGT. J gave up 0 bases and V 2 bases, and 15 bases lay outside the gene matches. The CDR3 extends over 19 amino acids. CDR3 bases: TGTGCCAGCAGTGAACACATCACAAATAGACAGGGAGCTAACTATGGCTACACCTTC. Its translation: CASSEHITNRQGANYGYTF.

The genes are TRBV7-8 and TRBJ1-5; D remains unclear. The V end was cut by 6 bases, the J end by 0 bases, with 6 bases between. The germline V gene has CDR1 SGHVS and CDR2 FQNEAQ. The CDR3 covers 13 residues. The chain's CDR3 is CASREYSNQPQHF. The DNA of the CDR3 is TGTGCCAGCAGGGAGTATAGCAATCAGCCCCAGCATTTT.

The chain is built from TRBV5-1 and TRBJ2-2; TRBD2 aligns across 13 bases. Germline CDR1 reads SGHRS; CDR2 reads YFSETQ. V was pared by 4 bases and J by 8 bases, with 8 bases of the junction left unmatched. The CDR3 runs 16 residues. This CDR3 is CASSTNGLAGVGELFF. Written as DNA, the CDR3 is TGCGCCAGCAGCACCAACGGACTAGCGGGAGTAGGGGAGCTGTTTTTT.

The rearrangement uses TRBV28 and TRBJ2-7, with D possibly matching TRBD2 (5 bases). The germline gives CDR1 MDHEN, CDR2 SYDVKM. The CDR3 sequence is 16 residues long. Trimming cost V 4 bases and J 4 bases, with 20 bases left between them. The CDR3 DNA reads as TGTGCCAGCAGTTCTTGGTCGGGTGTGACGGGATACGAGCAGTACTTC. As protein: CASSSWSGVTGYEQYF.

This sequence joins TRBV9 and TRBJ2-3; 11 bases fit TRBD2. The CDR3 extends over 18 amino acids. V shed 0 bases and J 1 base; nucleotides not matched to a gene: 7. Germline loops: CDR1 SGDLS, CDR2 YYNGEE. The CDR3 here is CASSVGASGGLGTDTQYF. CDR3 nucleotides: TGTGCCAGCAGCGTAGGGGCTAGCGGGGGGTTGGGCACAGATACGCAGTATTTT.

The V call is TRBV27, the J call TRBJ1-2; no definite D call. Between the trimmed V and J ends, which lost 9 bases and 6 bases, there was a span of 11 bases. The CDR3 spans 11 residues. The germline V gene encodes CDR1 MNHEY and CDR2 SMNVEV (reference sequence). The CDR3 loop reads CASRSGNGYTF. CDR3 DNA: TGTGCCAGTAGATCGGGGAATGGCTACACCTTC.

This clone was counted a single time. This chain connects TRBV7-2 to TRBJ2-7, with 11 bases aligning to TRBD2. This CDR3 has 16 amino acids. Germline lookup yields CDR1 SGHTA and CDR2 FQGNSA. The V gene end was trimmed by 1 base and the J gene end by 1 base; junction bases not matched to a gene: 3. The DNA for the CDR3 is TGTGCCAGCAGCTTAGTGGCTAGCGGGGGGTCCTACGAGCAGTACTTC. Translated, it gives CASSLVASGGSYEQYF.

The CDR3 nucleotides read TGTGCCAGCAGCGCGAGGGGGTGGGCCGGGAAACTGTTTTTT. Its translation: CASSARGWAGKLFF. The chain recombines TRBV7-8 with TRBJ1-4; D is possibly TRBD1 (6 bases). From germline, CDR1 is SGHVS and CDR2 FQNEAQ. The CDR3 totals 14 residues. V was pared by 5 bases and J by 11 bases, with 18 bases between.

The CDR3 sequence is CASSSGGRGETQYF. Written as DNA, the CDR3 is TGTGCCAGCAGTTCCGGGGGAAGGGGAGAGACCCAGTACTTC. V and J are TRBV6-6 and TRBJ2-5; weak D call: TRBD2 (6 bases). Germline CDR1 is MNHNY and CDR2 is SVGAGI (reference sequence). V shed 4 bases and J shed 4 bases, with 13 bases lying between them. The length of the CDR3 is 14 residues.

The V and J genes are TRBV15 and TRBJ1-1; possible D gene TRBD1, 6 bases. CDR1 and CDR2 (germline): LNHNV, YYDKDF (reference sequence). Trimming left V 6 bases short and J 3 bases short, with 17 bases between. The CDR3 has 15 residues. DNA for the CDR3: TGTGCCACCAGACGTGGGGGCTCGCTGCACACTGAAGCTTTCTTT. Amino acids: CATRRGGSLHTEAFF.

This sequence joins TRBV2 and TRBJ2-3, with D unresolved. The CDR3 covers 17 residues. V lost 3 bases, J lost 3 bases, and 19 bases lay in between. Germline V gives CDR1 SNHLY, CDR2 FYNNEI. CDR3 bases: TGTGCCAGCAGTGAGTCTAAGGAAGAGCGAGTGACAGATACGCAGTATTTT. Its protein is CASSESKEERVTDTQYF.

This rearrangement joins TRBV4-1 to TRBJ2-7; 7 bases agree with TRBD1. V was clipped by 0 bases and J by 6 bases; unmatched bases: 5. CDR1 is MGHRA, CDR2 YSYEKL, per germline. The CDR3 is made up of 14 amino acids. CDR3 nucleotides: TGCGCCAGCAGCCAAGATACAGGGGCTGTCGAGCAGTACTTC. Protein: CASSQDTGAVEQYF.

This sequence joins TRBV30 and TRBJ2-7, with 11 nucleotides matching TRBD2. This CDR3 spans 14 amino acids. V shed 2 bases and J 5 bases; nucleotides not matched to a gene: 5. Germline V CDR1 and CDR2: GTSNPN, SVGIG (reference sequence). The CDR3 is CAWSRTSGLHEQYF. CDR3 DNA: TGTGCCTGGAGTCGGACTAGCGGGCTGCACGAGCAGTACTTC.

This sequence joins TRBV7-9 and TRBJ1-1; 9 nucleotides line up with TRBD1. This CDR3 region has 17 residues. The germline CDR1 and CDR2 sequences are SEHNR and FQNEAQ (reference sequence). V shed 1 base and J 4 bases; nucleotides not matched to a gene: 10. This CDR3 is CASSLGIRGTGPTEAFF. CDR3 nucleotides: TGTGCCAGCAGCTTAGGGATCCGTGGGACAGGGCCCACTGAAGCTTTCTTT.

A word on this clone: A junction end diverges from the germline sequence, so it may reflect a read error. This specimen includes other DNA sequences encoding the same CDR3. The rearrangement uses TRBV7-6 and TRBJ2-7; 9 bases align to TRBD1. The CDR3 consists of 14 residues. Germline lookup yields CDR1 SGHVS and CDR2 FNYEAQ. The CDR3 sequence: CASSLGGTGSEQYF. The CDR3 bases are TGTGCCAGCAGCTTAGGCGGGACAGGGAGCGAGCAGTACTTT.